This record covers a single TCR beta chain. The target of this receptor is not known. No base-level quality is on record; no much larger clone is a single base apart. RNA was extracted using the RNeasy kit, and roughly 0.5 to 1 ug of the RNA was reverse transcribed with random hexamers. The immunoSEQ multiplex PCR assay, covering 54 Vbeta and 13 Jbeta segments, was used to amplify TCR beta CDR3 regions. To correct PCR amplification bias, a synthetic template baseline was used for both primer optimization and computational correction. Regarding the original processing steps: Reads were annotated to V, D and J genes according to IMGT and were analyzed with immunoSEQ Analyzer, with only productive sequences retained. Clonality was calculated as one minus the Shannon entropy normalized by log2 of the number of productive unique sequences. For each patient and control, public and private clones were evaluated within the 100 most prevalent clones. Susac-specific clones were defined as absent from healthy and MS cohorts, 800 to 1,200 published viral clones and other ImmuneACCESS disease sequences. TCRdb reanalyzed the raw reads on its own, using fastp at Q25 for trimming and MiXCR for clone calling, and kept in-frame beta chains. For every CDR3 protein sequence, its rows merge into one entry that carries the most common genes and DNA. The authors' filters were not applied to this entry. The sample table contains around 160,000 distinct CDR3 sequences; only one count was recorded for approximately 94% of them. The ten largest account for about 0.094% of the sample.

The sample comes from a study of CD8 T cells in Susac syndrome (dated by TCRdb to the late 2010s). About the investigation overall: Whether CD8+ T cell activation and differentiation in Susac syndrome was antigen driven was tested using repertoire sequencing.

What the authors observed across the whole study: The number of individuals in the TCR sequencing and HLA analysis was recognized as being relatively small.

Peripheral blood CD8+ and CD4+ T cells from healthy donors, Susac syndrome patients and multiple sclerosis patients were profiled using high-throughput TCR beta sequencing. Treatment-naive patients with stable or active relapsing-remitting disease fulfilling revised McDonald criteria were used as multiple sclerosis controls. Bulk CD8+ and CD4+ T cells were purified by magnetic negative isolation, while CD8+ TEMRA cells were enriched using FACS. Blood was collected in EDTA tubes and processed within 24 hours, with PBMCs isolated through density gradient centrifugation. PBMCs intended for TCR sequencing were frozen in liquid nitrogen and were later thawed in a 37 degrees C water bath. A purity of at least 90% was achieved for sorted or isolated CD4+, CD8+ and CD8+ TEMRA cells. The material sequenced was CD4+ T cells from PBMCs. This receptor was identified in a human donor with multiple sclerosis.

The CDR3 has the sequence CASSLAGTTNEKLFF. The nucleotide sequence reads as follows: TGCGCCAGCAGCTTGGCTGGAACAACTAATGAAAAACTGTTTTTT. The chain joins TRBV5-1 to TRBJ1-4, with the identity of the D gene unclear. Sequences SGHRS (CDR1) and YFSETQ (CDR2) are obtained from the germline V gene. V and J lose 0 bases and 0 bases, and a span of 6 bases separates them. The CDR3 starts with the cysteine, ends with the phenylalanine, and has 15 residues. CDR3 DNA only is kept here, 45 bases in frame from base 1.